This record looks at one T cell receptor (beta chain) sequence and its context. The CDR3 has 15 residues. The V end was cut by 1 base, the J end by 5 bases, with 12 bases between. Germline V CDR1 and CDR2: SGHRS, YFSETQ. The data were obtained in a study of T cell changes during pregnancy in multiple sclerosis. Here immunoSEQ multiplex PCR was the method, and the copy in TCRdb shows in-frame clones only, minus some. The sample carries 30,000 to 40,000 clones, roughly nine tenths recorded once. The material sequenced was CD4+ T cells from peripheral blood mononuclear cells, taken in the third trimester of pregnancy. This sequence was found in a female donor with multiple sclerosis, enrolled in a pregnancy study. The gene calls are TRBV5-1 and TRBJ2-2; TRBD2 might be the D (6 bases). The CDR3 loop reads CASSLFLGGTGELFF. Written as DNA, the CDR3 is TGCGCCAGCAGCTTGTTCCTTGGGGGGACCGGGGAGCTGTTTTTT. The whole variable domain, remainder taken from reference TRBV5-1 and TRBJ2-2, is KAGVTQTPRYLIKTRGQQVTLSCSPISGHRSVSWYQQTPGQGLQFLFEYFSETQRNKGNFPGRFSGRQFSNSRSEMNVSTLELGDSALYLCASSLFLGGTGELFFGEGSRLTVL.